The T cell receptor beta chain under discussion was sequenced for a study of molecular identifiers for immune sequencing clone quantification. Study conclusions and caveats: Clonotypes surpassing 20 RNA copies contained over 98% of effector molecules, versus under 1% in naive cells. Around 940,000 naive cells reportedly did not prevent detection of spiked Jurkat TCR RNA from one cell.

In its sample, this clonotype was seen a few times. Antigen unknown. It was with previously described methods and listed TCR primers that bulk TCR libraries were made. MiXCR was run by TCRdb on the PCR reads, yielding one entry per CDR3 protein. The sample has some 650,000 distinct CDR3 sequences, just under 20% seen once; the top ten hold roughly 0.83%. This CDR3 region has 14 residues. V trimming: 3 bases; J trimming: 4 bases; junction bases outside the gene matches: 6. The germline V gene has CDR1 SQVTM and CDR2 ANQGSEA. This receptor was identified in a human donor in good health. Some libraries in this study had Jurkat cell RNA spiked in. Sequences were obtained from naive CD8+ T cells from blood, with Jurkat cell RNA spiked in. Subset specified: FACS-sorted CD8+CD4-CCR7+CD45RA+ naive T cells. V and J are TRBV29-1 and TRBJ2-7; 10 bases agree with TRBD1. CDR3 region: CSVDVPGQGYEQYF. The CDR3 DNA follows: TGCAGCGTTGACGTACCGGGACAGGGGTACGAGCAGTACTTC.